The 26 T cell receptor beta chains below come from one sample, sequenced in a study of cytotoxic CD8 clonotypes in ibrutinib-treated CLL. Some clones are missing from TCRdb's copy, which holds only in-frame ones; the method was immunoSEQ multiplex PCR. The sample has tens of thousands of clones, roughly 72% seen once. Sample: PBMCs, taken after 12 months of ibrutinib treatment. The source of these receptors is a human donor with chronic lymphocytic leukemia.

A single count supports this clone. This chain connects TRBV30 to TRBJ1-1, with unresolved D. The V gene's germline CDR1 is GTSNPN and CDR2 SVGIG (reference sequence). Deletions cut 3 bases from V and 7 bases from J, with 9 bases between. The CDR3 runs 11 residues. The DNA of the CDR3 is TGTGCCTGGAGGACGGACGGTGAAGCTTTCTTT. Its translation: CAWRTDGEAFF. The full variable domain, with the rest looked up from reference TRBV30 and TRBJ1-1, is SQTIHQWPATLVQPVGSPLSLECTVEGTSNPNLYWYRQAAGRGLQLLFYSVGIGQISSEVPQNLSASRPQDRQFILSSKKLLLSDSGFYLCAWRTDGEAFFGQGTRLTVV.

The chain couples TRBV30 to TRBJ1-6, with D perhaps TRBD1 (6 bases). V lost 2 bases and J lost 7, with 9 bases in between. CDR1 and CDR2 (germline): GTSNPN, SVGIG (reference sequence). The CDR3 has 13 amino acids. The CDR3, as DNA: TGTGCCTGGAGTCGGCAGGGGAATTCACCCCTCCACTTT. It specifies CAWSRQGNSPLHF.

The table lists this clone with a count of one. The rearrangement joins TRBV7-9 to TRBJ1-5; TRBD1 matches 8 bases. The CDR3 is 15 amino acids. Unmatched junction bases numbered 4, after V lost 5 bases and J lost 1 base. The germline gives CDR1 SEHNR, CDR2 FQNEAQ (reference sequence). CDR3 DNA: TGTGCCAGCAGCCCGGGACAGGAGAGCAATCAGCCCCAGCATTTT. It yields the protein CASSPGQESNQPQHF.

The CDR3 bases are TGTGCCACCAGCAGAGATTACACAACTAATGAAAAACTGTTTTTT. This sequence encodes CATSRDYTTNEKLFF. The chain couples TRBV15 to TRBJ1-4; D unclear. The CDR3 is 15 residues long. CDR1 is LNHNV, CDR2 YYDKDF, per germline (reference sequence). Trimming cost V 0 bases and J 0 bases, with 5 bases left between them.

This clone was observed a single time. V gene TRBV7-3 combines with J gene TRBJ2-1; perhaps TRBD1 as D (5 bases). Between the trimmed V and J ends, which lost 5 bases and 0 bases, there was a span of 23 bases. This CDR3 is built from 19 residues. Germline CDR1 is SGHTA and CDR2 is FQGTGA. CDR3 DNA sequence: TGTGCCAGCAGCCCAAGGGGTAGTTTAACGGCCGCCTCCTACAATGAGCAGTTCTTC. Amino acid sequence: CASSPRGSLTAASYNEQFF.

V and J are TRBV27 and TRBJ1-6, with D perhaps TRBD1 (5 bases). This CDR3 has 16 residues. Trimming took 5 bases from V and 10 from J, leaving 21 bases between them. Germline CDR1 and CDR2: MNHEY and SMNVEV (reference sequence). The DNA for the CDR3 is TGTGCCAGCAGTCTTGACGGGGGGTCCAGTGGCTCACCCCTCCACTTT. It translates to CASSLDGGSSGSPLHF.

This clone showed up just a few times. In DNA, the CDR3 is TGTGCCAGTAGTCAGGGACAGACCTATGGCTACACCTTC. Its translation: CASSQGQTYGYTF. The chain is built from TRBV19 and TRBJ1-2; 7 bases are a match to TRBD1. After removal of 5 bases from V and 4 bases from J, the junction contained 4 bases not matched to a gene. CDR3 length equals 13 residues. Germline CDR1 and CDR2: LNHDA and SQIVND (reference sequence).

This sequence joins TRBV29-1 and TRBJ2-3, with D perhaps matching TRBD2 (7 bases). Trimming took 7 bases from V and 5 from J, leaving 16 bases between them. The V gene's germline CDR1 is SQVTM and CDR2 ANQGSEA. The CDR3 contains 13 residues. This CDR3 reads CSGGGGAGDTQYF. The CDR3 DNA sequence: TGCAGCGGGGGGGGCGGGGCGGGAGATACGCAGTATTTT.

CDR3: CASSYLRGGTDTQYF. The CDR3 nucleotides are TGTGCCAGCAGTTACTTAAGAGGGGGAACAGATACGCAGTATTTT. The V gene is TRBV6-5, the J gene TRBJ2-3, with D tentatively TRBD1 (6 bases). Trimming shortened V by 1 base and J by 3 bases, and 11 bases separated the two germline ends. Germline CDR1 reads MNHEY; CDR2 reads SVGAGI. The CDR3 is 15 amino acids.

In this sample, this clone turned up a few times. V is TRBV2 and J is TRBJ1-3; D uncertain. Trimming took off 3 bases at V and 1 base at J, with 10 bases between the two ends. The CDR3 consists of 15 residues. Looked up from germline, CDR1 is SNHLY and CDR2 is FYNNEI. The CDR3 sequence: CASSDRGRSGNTIYF. The DNA for the CDR3 is TGTGCCAGCAGTGACCGAGGGAGATCTGGAAACACCATATATTTT.

The CDR3 loop is CASRGWTSGVGEQYF. CDR3 in DNA: TGCGCCAGCAGAGGTTGGACTAGCGGGGTTGGAGAGCAGTACTTC. The chain uses TRBV4-1 and TRBJ2-7; 12 bases match TRBD2. In germline, CDR1 is MGHRA, CDR2 YSYEKL. J gave up 7 bases and V 6 bases, and 10 bases lay outside the gene matches. The CDR3 totals 15 residues.

The J gene is TRBJ1-5, the V gene TRBV19; 7 positions agree with TRBD1. The germline gives CDR1 LNHDA, CDR2 SQIVND (reference sequence). Trimming cost V 3 bases and J 14 bases; bases outside gene matches: 16. The CDR3 runs to 15 residues. CDR3 sequence reads: CASSMSTGPVSYEHF. In nucleotides, the CDR3 is TGTGCCAGTAGTATGTCGACAGGGCCCGTGTCGTACGAGCATTTT.

CDR3 protein: CAWSPHVDTEAFF. In DNA, the CDR3 is TGTGCCTGGAGTCCCCACGTGGACACTGAAGCTTTCTTT. The chain joins TRBV30 to TRBJ1-1; D unresolved. Germline CDR1 reads GTSNPN; CDR2 reads SVGIG (reference sequence). Trimming took off 2 bases at V and 3 bases at J, with 10 bases between the two ends. The CDR3 is 13 amino acids.

V gene TRBV10-3 combines with J gene TRBJ2-7, with a weak D call TRBD2 (6 bases). The V end was cut by 10 bases, the J end by 0 bases, with 16 bases between. This CDR3 spans 14 amino acids. Per germline, CDR1 ENHRY and CDR2 SYGVKD. The CDR3 DNA follows: TGTGCCACCGGTGCGGGGCAGGCCTCCTACGAGCAGTACTTC. Translation: CATGAGQASYEQYF.

The V gene is TRBV25-1, the J gene TRBJ1-2, with D uncertain. The CDR3 sequence is 14 residues long. The germline CDR1 and CDR2 sequences are MGHDK and SYGVNS. Trimming removed 4 bases at V and 2 bases at J, with 11 bases between. The CDR3 is CASSVRGRNYGYTF. In DNA, the CDR3 is TGTGCCAGCAGTGTCCGTGGCAGGAACTATGGCTACACCTTC.

The chain recombines TRBV6-6 with TRBJ1-2, with no clear D. Germline lookup yields CDR1 MNHNY and CDR2 SVGAGI (reference sequence). This CDR3 has 16 amino acids. V was shortened by 2 bases and J by 5 bases, with 18 bases between the two germline ends. The CDR3 spells CASSYDGPDTIYGYTF. The CDR3 DNA follows: TGTGCCAGCAGTTACGACGGACCCGACACGATTTATGGCTACACCTTC.

The rearrangement uses TRBV5-6 and TRBJ2-1; no definite D call. V dropped 1 base and J dropped 0 bases, with 5 bases sitting between them. Germline CDR1 and CDR2: SGHDT and YYEEEE. CDR3 size: 14 residues. The chain's CDR3 is CASSLPFSYNEQFF. The DNA for the CDR3 is TGTGCCAGCAGCTTGCCGTTCTCCTACAATGAGCAGTTCTTC.

This chain connects TRBV18 to TRBJ1-1; D not certain. Trimming cost V 4 bases and J 0 bases, with 12 bases left between them. This CDR3 has 15 residues. Germline values: CDR1 KGHSH, CDR2 LQKENI. The DNA for the CDR3 is TGTGCCAGCTCACGCGGTAGAGGAGTGAACACTGAAGCTTTCTTT. This sequence encodes CASSRGRGVNTEAFF.

This clone was recorded a few times. The J gene is TRBJ1-6, the V gene TRBV2; D gene unclear. The CDR3 is 13 amino acids. In germline, CDR1 is SNHLY, CDR2 FYNNEI. Trimming took 0 bases from V and 9 from J, leaving 6 bases between them. The CDR3 DNA is TGTGCCAGCAGTGAAGCCGTAGTTTCACCCCTCCACTTT. Translated: CASSEAVVSPLHF.

Written as DNA, the CDR3 is TGTGCCAGCAGTCGGACTAGCGGGGGCAACAATGAGCAGTTCTTC. It encodes CASSRTSGGNNEQFF. The V and J genes are TRBV27 and TRBJ2-1; 13 nucleotides align to TRBD2. With 5 bases clipped from V and 5 bases from J, the junction kept 3 bases outside the gene matches. The V gene's germline CDR1 is MNHEY and CDR2 SMNVEV (reference sequence). The CDR3 has 15 residues.

V gene TRBV2 combines with J gene TRBJ1-1; D gene uncertain. Trimming pared 7 bases from V and 0 bases from J, leaving 12 bases between. Germline CDR1 and CDR2: SNHLY and FYNNEI. There are 14 residues in the CDR3. DNA of the CDR3: TGTGCCAGCATTACAGAGTTCATGAACACTGAAGCTTTCTTT. Translation: CASITEFMNTEAFF.

The chain has TRBV9 and TRBJ1-6; D unclear. This CDR3 contains 11 residues. V lost 4 bases, J lost 16 bases, and 12 bases lay in between. Looked up from germline, CDR1 is SGDLS and CDR2 is YYNGEE. The CDR3, as DNA: TGTGCCAGCAGCCCTAGTGAGGGACTCCACTTT. The encoded protein is CASSPSEGLHF.

The J gene is TRBJ2-7, the V gene TRBV27; the D is unclear. Per the germline V gene, CDR1 is MNHEY and CDR2 is SMNVEV (reference sequence). The V and J ends lost 3 bases and 0 bases respectively, with 18 bases between them. This CDR3 is 17 amino acids long. This chain's CDR3 is CASSFSQVASSSYEQYF. The CDR3 nucleotides are TGTGCCAGCAGTTTTTCCCAGGTGGCTTCAAGCTCCTACGAGCAGTACTTC.

This rearrangement joins TRBV19 to TRBJ1-1; D is ambiguous. The CDR3 loop spans 15 amino acids. Germline-derived CDR1 and CDR2 are LNHDA and SQIVND (reference sequence). Trimming took 0 bases from V and 1 from J, leaving 9 bases between them. The CDR3 region has the DNA TGTGCCAGTAGTATAGATCCGGGAGAGAACACTGAAGCTTTCTTT. Protein sequence: CASSIDPGENTEAFF.

The chain employs TRBV19 and TRBJ2-2; D is ambiguous. Germline CDR1 reads LNHDA; CDR2 reads SQIVND (reference sequence). CDR3 length equals 14 residues. Trimming cost V 7 bases and J 0 bases, with 9 bases left between them. The CDR3 sequence: CASISRANTGELFF. The DNA for the CDR3 is TGTGCCAGTATATCCCGGGCGAACACCGGGGAGCTGTTTTTT.

The gene calls are TRBV29-1 and TRBJ2-5; D is unresolved. Germline lookup yields CDR1 SQVTM and CDR2 ANQGSEA. The CDR3 consists of 10 residues. V was shortened by 6 bases and J by 2 bases, with 4 bases between the two germline ends. CDR3 coding DNA: TGCAGCGTCCGACAAGAGACCCAGTACTTC. As protein: CSVRQETQYF. The full variable domain, its missing parts supplied by reference TRBV29-1 and TRBJ2-5, is SAVISQKPSRDICQRGTSLTIQCQVDSQVTMMFWYRQQPGQSLTLIATANQGSEATYESGFVIDKFPISRPNLTFSTLTVSNMSPEDSSIYLCSVRQETQYFGPGTRLLVL.